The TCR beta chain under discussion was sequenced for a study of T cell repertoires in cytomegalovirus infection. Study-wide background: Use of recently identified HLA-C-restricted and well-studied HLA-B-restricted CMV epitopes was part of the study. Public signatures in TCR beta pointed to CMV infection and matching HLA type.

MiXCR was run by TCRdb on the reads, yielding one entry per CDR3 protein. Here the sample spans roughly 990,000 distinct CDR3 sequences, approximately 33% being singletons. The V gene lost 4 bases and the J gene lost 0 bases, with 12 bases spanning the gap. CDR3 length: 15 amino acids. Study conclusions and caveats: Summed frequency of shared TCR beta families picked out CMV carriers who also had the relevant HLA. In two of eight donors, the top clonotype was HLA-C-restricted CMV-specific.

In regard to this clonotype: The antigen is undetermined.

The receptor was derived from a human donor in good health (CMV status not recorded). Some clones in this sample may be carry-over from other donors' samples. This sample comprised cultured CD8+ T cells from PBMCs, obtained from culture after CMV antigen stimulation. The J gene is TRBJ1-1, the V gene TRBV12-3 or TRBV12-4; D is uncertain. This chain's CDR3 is CASSSSFGMNTEAFF. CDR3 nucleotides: TGTGCCAGCAGTTCCTCGTTCGGAATGAACACTGAAGCTTTCTTT.